This T cell receptor beta chain is from a study of blood T cell repertoires in COVID-19. Study-level information: T cells, B-cell-depleted T cells, or PBMCs provided the cDNA or gDNA that served as material.

Profiled with immunoSEQ multiplex PCR; TCRdb holds only in-frame clones, not every one. In the table there are approximately 240,000 clones, around 85% of which are singletons. Individuals drawn from under 30 US areas were roughly 18 to 95 years old. This clone came up once. Germline V gene data show CDR1 as MGHRA and CDR2 as YSYEKL. The V gene lost 3 bases and the J gene lost 0 bases, with 9 bases spanning the gap. The CDR3 spans 16 residues. The sequenced material came from PBMCs or T cells enriched from blood (not recorded which). This TCR was recovered from a woman between 40 and 50 years old with acute COVID-19. This chain joins TRBV4-1 and TRBJ1-6; D call uncertain. The CDR3 nucleotides read TGCGCCAGCAGCCACGCGGGTAGCTCCTATAATTCACCCCTCCACTTT. This encodes CASSHAGSSYNSPLHF.